This T cell receptor (beta chain) was profiled in a study of T-cell reconstitution after alpha-beta-depleted transplantation in children. Study-wide results and caveats: Some patients' high day-60 TCRbeta diversity was attributed to recipient cells surviving conditioning. T-cell numbers and diversity one year post-transplant derived largely from freshly generated T cells. Approximately two months post-transplant, alpha-beta T cells reportedly originated from several hundred expanded graft clones.

During its preparation, the TCRbeta library received unique molecular identifiers. TCRdb used MiXCR to reprocess the PCR reads, holding one entry per CDR3 protein. Found here are fewer than 550,000 distinct CDR3 sequences, about 11% of them singletons; the top ten hold approximately 2%. This clonotype was seen a few times. Its specificity is not known. Germline CDR1 LNHNV, CDR2 YYDKDF (reference sequence). The CDR3 is made up of 17 amino acids. V trimming: 0 bases; J trimming: 4 bases; junction bases outside the gene matches: 10. The source is a child under 10 years old with inherited bone marrow failure, due to receive a stem cell transplant. The chain uses TRBV15 and TRBJ1-2, with 8 bases identical to TRBD1. This sample comprised PBMCs, obtained before TCRalphabeta/CD19-depleted stem cell transplant. The CDR3 sequence: CATSRERTGPVGYGYTF. CDR3 in DNA: TGTGCCACCAGCAGAGAGCGGACAGGGCCCGTAGGCTATGGCTACACCTTC.